The sequence of this T cell receptor beta chain was determined in a study of a mutant IDH1 vaccine in newly diagnosed glioma. For the study at large: Vaccines began 4-6 weeks after radiotherapy alone, or with temozolomide cycles. The week-35 safety follow-up was V12, and the week-47 study end was V13.

A word on this clone: Its specificity is unknown.

Sequenced by immunoSEQ multiplex PCR; TCRdb stores in-frame clones only, minus some. The sample yields around 30,000 clones, about 80% seen once. CDR3 length: 15 amino acids. J was trimmed by 2 bases and V by 5 bases; bases with no gene match: 8. Germline V gene data show CDR1 as SGHRS and CDR2 as YFSETQ. Sample time point: week 47, end of study. A single vaccine dose contained 300 ug of mutant IDH1 20-mer peptide, and topical imiquimod was used with it. The TCR originated in a man aged 25 to 45 with glioma. This sample comprised PBMCs, obtained from a glioma patient whose treatment included an IDH1 peptide vaccine. V usage is TRBV5-1 and J usage is TRBJ2-5; 8 bases are a match to TRBD1. Here the CDR3 reads CASSPGTGPQETQYF. The CDR3 region has the DNA TGCGCCAGCAGTCCCGGGACAGGACCTCAAGAGACCCAGTACTTC.